The 18 T cell receptor beta chains below were found in one sample sequenced in a study of cytomegalovirus exposure and HLA in healthy donors. The repertoire was sequenced with immunoSEQ multiplex PCR; TCRdb's copy has only in-frame clones and lacks some. The data contain roughly 70,000 clones, about 87% of them singletons. Sequencing input: PBMCs. These receptors were collected from a woman in her late teens or twenties in good health and CMV-seropositive.

The chain joins TRBV29-1 to TRBJ2-7, with 9 bases identical to TRBD1. Germline values: CDR1 SQVTM, CDR2 ANQGSEA. The CDR3 is 14 amino acids. J lost 2 bases, V lost 6 bases, and 8 bases had no gene match. The CDR3 here is CSVSGTGSPYEQYF. CDR3 nucleotides: TGCAGCGTCTCCGGGACAGGGTCTCCCTACGAGCAGTACTTC.

The rearrangement joins TRBV5-6 to TRBJ2-5; TRBD1 aligns across 9 bases. The V and J ends lost 4 bases and 2 bases, in that order; junction bases with no gene match: 6. CDR1 is SGHDT, CDR2 YYEEEE, per germline. The CDR3 loop spans 15 amino acids. The CDR3 loop reads CASSRGTGRQETQYF. The CDR3 DNA sequence: TGTGCCAGCAGCCGGGGGACAGGGAGACAAGAGACCCAGTACTTC. The variable domain in full, completed from reference TRBV5-6 and TRBJ2-5, reads DAGVTQSPTHLIKTRGQQVTLRCSPKSGHDTVSWYQQALGQGPQFIFQYYEEEERQRGNFPDRFSGHQFPNYSSELNVNALLLGDSALYLCASSRGTGRQETQYFGPGTRLLVL.

This chain uses TRBV18 with TRBJ1-5, with D perhaps TRBD1 (5 bases). The CDR3 runs to 15 residues. The germline V and J ends were trimmed by 3 bases and 5 bases, with 14 bases remaining between them. Germline V gene sequence: CDR1 KGHSH, CDR2 LQKENI. CDR3 sequence reads: CASSPQAGGDQPQHF. The CDR3 DNA is TGTGCCAGCTCACCCCAGGCGGGGGGGGATCAGCCCCAGCATTTT.

The chain combines TRBV6-5 with TRBJ1-1, with TRBD1 identical over 10 bases. The CDR3 loop spans 15 amino acids. The germline CDR1 and CDR2 sequences are MNHEY and SVGAGI. Trimming took 0 bases from V and 4 from J; bases not matched to a gene: 2. The CDR3 DNA sequence: TGTGCCAGCAGTTACTCGAGGACAGGGGGCACTGAAGCTTTCTTT. Amino acid sequence: CASSYSRTGGTEAFF.

This rearrangement joins TRBV29-1 to TRBJ2-3, with 7 bases aligning to TRBD1. V shed 1 base and J 5 bases; nucleotides not matched to a gene: 3. Germline V lookup: CDR1 SQVTM, CDR2 ANQGSEA. The CDR3 extends over 13 amino acids. The CDR3, as DNA: TGCAGCGTTGAAGGACAGGGTAAAGATACGCAGTATTTT. This translates into CSVEGQGKDTQYF.

This chain uses TRBV13 with TRBJ2-7; 11 bases fit TRBD1. The germline gives CDR1 PRHDT, CDR2 FYEKMQ (reference sequence). CDR3 length: 13 residues. J was trimmed by 6 bases and V by 4 bases; bases with no gene match: 2. The CDR3 reads CASSSGTGGEQYF. The CDR3 region has the DNA TGTGCCAGCAGCTCTGGGACAGGGGGCGAGCAGTACTTC.

This chain connects TRBV18 to TRBJ2-1; D perhaps matches TRBD1 (5 bases). The CDR3 spans 15 residues. Trimming cost V 1 base and J 9 bases, with 16 bases left between them. Germline lookup yields CDR1 KGHSH and CDR2 LQKENI. The CDR3 spells CASSPLPRVDIEQFF. For the CDR3, the DNA is TGTGCCAGCTCACCACTCCCCAGGGTGGATATTGAGCAGTTCTTC.

The chain recombines TRBV13 with TRBJ1-1; no clear D. CDR1 and CDR2 (germline): PRHDT, FYEKMQ (reference sequence). The CDR3 is made up of 12 amino acids. V lost 4 bases to trimming and J lost 6 bases, with 9 bases between them. In nucleotides, the CDR3 is TGTGCCAGCAGCTCCGGGTGGGCTGAAGCTTTCTTT. It is translated as CASSSGWAEAFF. The entire variable domain, with the rest obtained from reference TRBV13 and TRBJ1-1, is as follows: AAGVIQSPRHLIKEKRETATLKCYPIPRHDTVYWYQQGPGQDPQFLISFYEKMQSDKGSIPDRFSAQQFSDYHSELNMSSLELGDSALYFCASSSGWAEAFFGQGTRLTVV.

The chain carries TRBV28 and TRBJ1-4, with TRBD1 matching over 12 bases. The V and J ends lost 7 bases and 0 bases, in that order; junction bases with no gene match: 6. The CDR3 is 17 amino acids. The germline CDR1 and CDR2 sequences are MDHEN and SYDVKM. CDR3 coding DNA: TGTGCCAGCAATCAGGGACAGGGGGCTTCAACTAATGAAAAACTGTTTTTT. Residues: CASNQGQGASTNEKLFF.

This sequence joins TRBV4-2 and TRBJ2-1, with 8 bases matching TRBD2. V lost 4 bases, J lost 9 bases, and 14 bases stayed unmatched. Germline-derived CDR1 and CDR2 are LGHNA and YNFKEQ. The length of the CDR3 is 16 residues. CDR3 sequence reads: CASSPNVGTSETEQFF. DNA for the CDR3: TGTGCCAGCAGCCCCAACGTCGGGACTAGTGAAACTGAGCAGTTCTTC.

The chain recombines TRBV9 with TRBJ2-3; D is perhaps TRBD1 (5 bases). V lost 0 bases and J lost 6, with 11 bases in between. In germline, CDR1 is SGDLS, CDR2 YYNGEE. The CDR3 is 14 amino acids. The CDR3 region has the DNA TGTGCCAGCAGCGTAGTCCAGGGCGAGGATACGCAGTATTTT. This gives the protein CASSVVQGEDTQYF.

The rearrangement links TRBV19 to TRBJ2-1, with a weak D call TRBD2 (6 bases). The CDR3 loop spans 15 amino acids. V was cut by 10 bases and J by 2 bases, with 18 bases left in between. Germline CDR1 is LNHDA and CDR2 is SQIVND (reference sequence). The CDR3 region has the DNA TGTGCCACCCACGGGGGACCCGGGGCCTACAATGAGCAGTTCTTC. This encodes CATHGGPGAYNEQFF. Drawing the rest from reference TRBV19 and TRBJ2-1, the complete variable domain is DGGITQSPKYLFRKEGQNVTLSCEQNLNHDAMYWYRQDPGQGLRLIYYSQIVNDFQKGDIAEGYSVSREKKESFPLTVTSAQKNPTAFYLCATHGGPGAYNEQFFGPGTRLTVL.

The chain recombines TRBV27 with TRBJ2-1, with a tentative D call TRBD1 (11 bases). This CDR3 spans 18 amino acids. V was shortened by 4 bases and J by 7 bases, with 26 bases between the two germline ends. Germline assignment: CDR1 MNHEY and CDR2 SMNVEV (reference sequence). Written as DNA, the CDR3 is TGTGCCAGCAGTTCCGGACAGGGGGCCCTAGCGGGAGTGAATGAGCAGTTCTTC. Its protein is CASSSGQGALAGVNEQFF.

The chain employs TRBV30 and TRBJ1-4, with D tentatively TRBD1 (5 bases). The CDR3 totals 16 residues. The V gene's germline CDR1 is GTSNPN and CDR2 SVGIG (reference sequence). The V gene lost 2 bases and the J gene lost 6 bases, with 19 bases spanning the gap. CDR3 residues: CAWSPRGRGDHEKLFF. The CDR3 DNA is TGTGCCTGGAGTCCCCGAGGCCGGGGGGATCATGAAAAACTGTTTTTT.

The chain carries TRBV9 and TRBJ2-7; D perhaps matches TRBD1 (5 bases). V was cut by 3 bases and J by 0 bases, with 10 bases left in between. CDR3 length: 14 amino acids. Germline CDR1 SGDLS, CDR2 YYNGEE. CDR3 DNA sequence: TGTGCCAGCAGCGGAAAGGACAACTCCTACGAGCAGTACTTC. It encodes CASSGKDNSYEQYF.

With regard to this clone: Other DNA sequences in this specimen translate into the identical CDR3. The rearrangement uses TRBV2 and TRBJ2-1; 11 bases map to TRBD2. The V gene's germline CDR1 is SNHLY and CDR2 FYNNEI. Losses at the gene ends were 6 bases for V and 3 bases for J; bases not matched to a gene: 4. This CDR3 region has 15 residues. CDR3 DNA: TGTGCCAGCAGCGCCGGGACTAGCGGCTACAATGAGCAGTTCTTC. Translated, it gives CASSAGTSGYNEQFF.

V usage is TRBV5-4 and J usage is TRBJ2-7; D may be TRBD1 (6 bases). Germline V lookup: CDR1 SGHNT, CDR2 YYREEE (reference sequence). There are 15 residues in the CDR3. V gave up 2 bases and J gave up 0 bases, with 12 bases separating them. CDR3 bases: TGTGCCAGCAGCTTCAGGGACAAGAGCTCCTACGAGCAGTACTTC. The encoded protein is CASSFRDKSSYEQYF.

The CDR3: CASSLLTGEAFF. CDR3 in DNA: TGTGCCAGTAGTCTTCTCACGGGTGAAGCTTTCTTT. The chain joins TRBV19 to TRBJ1-1; no reliable D call. Germline V gives CDR1 LNHDA, CDR2 SQIVND (reference sequence). There are 12 residues in the CDR3. V lost 5 bases, J lost 7 bases, and 11 bases lay in between.